These 2 T cell receptor beta chains share one sample of origin, sequenced in a study of vaccination and CD4 T cells after COVID-19. These receptors lack a known antigen. This sample's time point: late sampling 161 to 241 days after vaccination in a few convalescent patients. Treatment: approximately 10-day PBMC culture with coronavirus spike peptide pools or control peptides (ViraFEST assay). The Oncomine TCR Beta short-read assay was applied to DNA of cultured CD4+ T cells. TCRdb reprocessed the PCR reads with MiXCR, giving one entry per CDR3 protein. The sample has 20,000 to 25,000 distinct CDR3 sequences, approximately 30% seen once. The input for sequencing was CD4+ T cells from blood, cultured in vitro, taken about 7 months after SARS-CoV-2 vaccination. These receptors all come from a human donor who had recovered from COVID-19.

The V gene is TRBV6-1, the J gene TRBJ2-3; maybe TRBD2 (6 bases). CDR3 size: 14 residues. Germline V gene sequence: CDR1 MNHNS, CDR2 SASEGT. V was clipped by 4 bases and J by 3 bases, with 11 bases between them. The CDR3 DNA follows: TGTGCCAGCAGTGGTGCGGGGCCAACAGATACGCAGTATTTT. This encodes CASSGAGPTDTQYF.

This chain connects TRBV12-3 or TRBV12-4 to TRBJ1-6, with 8 bases matching TRBD1. Unmatched junction bases numbered 13, after V lost 6 bases and J lost 15 bases. This CDR3 has 14 amino acids. The DNA for the CDR3 is TGTGCCAGCAGCGCTGGACAGGGAGGGGCTCGCCTCCACTTT. Translated, it gives CASSAGQGGARLHF.